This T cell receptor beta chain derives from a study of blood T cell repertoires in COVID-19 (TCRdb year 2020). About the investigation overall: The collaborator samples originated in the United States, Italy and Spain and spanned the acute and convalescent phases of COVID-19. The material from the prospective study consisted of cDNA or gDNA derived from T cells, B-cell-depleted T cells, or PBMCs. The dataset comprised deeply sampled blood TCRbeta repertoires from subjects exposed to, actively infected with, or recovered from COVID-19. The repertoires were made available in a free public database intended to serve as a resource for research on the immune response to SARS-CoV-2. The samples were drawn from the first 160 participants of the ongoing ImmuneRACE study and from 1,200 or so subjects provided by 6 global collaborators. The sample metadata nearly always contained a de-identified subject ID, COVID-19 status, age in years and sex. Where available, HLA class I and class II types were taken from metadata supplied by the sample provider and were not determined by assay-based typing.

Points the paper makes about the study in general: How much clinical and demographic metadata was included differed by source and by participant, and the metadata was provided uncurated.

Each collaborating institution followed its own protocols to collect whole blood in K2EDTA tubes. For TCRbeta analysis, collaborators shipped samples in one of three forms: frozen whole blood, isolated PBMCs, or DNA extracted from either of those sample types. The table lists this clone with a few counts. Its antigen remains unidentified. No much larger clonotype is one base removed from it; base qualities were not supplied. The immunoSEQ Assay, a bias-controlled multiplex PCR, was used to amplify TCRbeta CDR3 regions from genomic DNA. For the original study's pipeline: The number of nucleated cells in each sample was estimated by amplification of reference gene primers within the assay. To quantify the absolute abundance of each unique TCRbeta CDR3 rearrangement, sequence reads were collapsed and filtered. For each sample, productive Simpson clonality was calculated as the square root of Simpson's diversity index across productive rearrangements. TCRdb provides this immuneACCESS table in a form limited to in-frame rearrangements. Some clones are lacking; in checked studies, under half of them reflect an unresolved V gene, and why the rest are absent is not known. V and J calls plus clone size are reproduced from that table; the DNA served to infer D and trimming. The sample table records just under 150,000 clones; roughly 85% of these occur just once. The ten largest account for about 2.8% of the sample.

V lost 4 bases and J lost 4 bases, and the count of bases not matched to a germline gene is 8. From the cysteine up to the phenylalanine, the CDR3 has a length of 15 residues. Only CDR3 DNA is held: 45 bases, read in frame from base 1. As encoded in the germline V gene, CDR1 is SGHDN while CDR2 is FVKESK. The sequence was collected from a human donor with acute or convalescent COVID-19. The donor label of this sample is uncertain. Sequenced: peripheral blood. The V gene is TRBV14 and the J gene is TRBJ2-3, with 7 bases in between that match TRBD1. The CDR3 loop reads CASSLRRQGADTQYF. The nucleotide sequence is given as TGTGCCAGCAGCCTCAGACGCCAGGGGGCAGATACGCAGTATTTT.